These 9 T cell receptor beta chains were all obtained from the same sample, sequenced in a study of blood T cell repertoires in COVID-19. Sequencing used immunoSEQ multiplex PCR; TCRdb keeps in-frame clones, though not all of them. The sample carries some 300,000 clones, approximately 88% recorded once. The sample consisted of peripheral blood. These TCRs come from a woman aged 25 to 39 who had recovered from COVID-19.

The chain joins TRBV5-1 to TRBJ2-3, with TRBD2 identical over 16 bases. Unmatched junction bases numbered 4, after V lost 0 bases and J lost 3 bases. The CDR3 runs 18 residues. The germline V gene encodes CDR1 SGHRS and CDR2 YFSETQ. This CDR3 is CASSLAPGLAGGTDTQYF. In DNA form, the CDR3 reads TGCGCCAGCAGCTTGGCCCCGGGACTAGCGGGGGGGACAGATACGCAGTATTTT.

The V gene is TRBV10-1, the J gene TRBJ2-7, with TRBD2 identical over 11 bases. The germline V gene encodes CDR1 WNHNN and CDR2 SYGVQD (reference sequence). The CDR3 has 15 amino acids. J was trimmed by 3 bases and V by 2 bases; bases with no gene match: 3. This chain's CDR3 is CASSERLAGGYEQYF. The CDR3 DNA reads TGCGCCAGCAGTGAGAGGCTAGCGGGGGGCTACGAGCAGTACTTC.

Points on this clone: At one end, the junction sequence differs from germline, possibly due to a read error. The chain is built from TRBV5-4 and TRBJ1-2, with D perhaps TRBD1 (5 bases). The CDR3 runs to 14 residues. Germline V lookup: CDR1 SGHNT, CDR2 YYREEE (reference sequence). CDR3 nucleotides: TGTGCCAGCAGCTTGCCTGCTCGGACATATGCCTACACCTTC. This codes for CASSLPARTYAYTF.

This sequence joins TRBV4-2 and TRBJ2-7; 8 bases are shared with TRBD1. The CDR3 extends over 15 amino acids. V dropped 2 bases and J dropped 2; count of bases not matched to a gene: 5. Germline V lookup: CDR1 LGHNA, CDR2 YNFKEQ. DNA for the CDR3: TGTGCCAGCAGCCAACGGACAGGGTTTGCCTACGAGCAGTACTTC. Translating gives CASSQRTGFAYEQYF.

The chain has TRBV12-2 and TRBJ2-1; the table assigns TRBD1, which was not confirmed against the DNA. TRBV12-2 is tagged as a pseudogene. The length of the CDR3 is 17 residues. As DNA, the CDR3 is TGTGCAAGTCGCTTAGTCGAGTTGGGACAGGGGGCAAATGAGCAGTTCTTC. It specifies CASRLVELGQGANEQFF.

This chain connects TRBV28 to TRBJ1-5; perhaps TRBD1 as D (6 bases). Per the germline V gene, CDR1 is MDHEN and CDR2 is SYDVKM. CDR3 length: 13 amino acids. Trimming removed 5 bases at V and 11 bases at J, with 16 bases between. The CDR3 nucleotides are TGTGCCAGCAGTCCAGGACAGTATTCGGCCCAGCATTTT. Its protein product is CASSPGQYSAQHF.

The count of this clone is one. The chain couples TRBV7-9 to TRBJ1-3; TRBD1 is a possible D gene (5 bases). The germline V and J ends were trimmed by 8 bases and 0 bases, with 11 bases remaining between them. The CDR3 has 14 amino acids. Germline CDR1 SEHNR, CDR2 FQNEAQ (reference sequence). The CDR3 DNA follows: TGTGCCAGCGTGACGGGGGGCTCTGGAAACACCATATATTTT. This sequence encodes CASVTGGSGNTIYF.

The chain recombines TRBV2 with TRBJ1-1; no clear D. CDR3 length equals 13 residues. Trimming cost V 3 bases and J 1 base, with 6 bases left between them. Germline V gives CDR1 SNHLY, CDR2 FYNNEI. In DNA form, the CDR3 reads TGTGCCAGCAGTGACTACGAGAACACTGAAGCTTTCTTT. Encoded protein: CASSDYENTEAFF.

This sequence joins TRBV2 and TRBJ2-5; 9 nucleotides match TRBD2. CDR1 SNHLY and CDR2 FYNNEI come from the germline V gene. V lost 6 bases, J lost 5 bases, and 13 bases stayed unmatched. CDR3 length: 16 amino acids. The CDR3 region has the DNA TGTGCCAGCAGCCTATCGTTGGGAGCGGGGGGTGAGACCCAGTACTTC. Translation: CASSLSLGAGGETQYF.